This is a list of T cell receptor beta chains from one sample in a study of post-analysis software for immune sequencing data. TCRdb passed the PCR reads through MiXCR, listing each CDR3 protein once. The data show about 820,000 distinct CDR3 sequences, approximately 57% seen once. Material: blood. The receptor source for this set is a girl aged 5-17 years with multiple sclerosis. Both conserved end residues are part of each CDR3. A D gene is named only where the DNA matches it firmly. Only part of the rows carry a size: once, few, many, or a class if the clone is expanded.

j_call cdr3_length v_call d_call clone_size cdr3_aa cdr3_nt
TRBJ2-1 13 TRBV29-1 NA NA CSVATGGYNEQFF TGCAGCGTCGCGACAGGAGGATACAATGAGCAGTTCTTC
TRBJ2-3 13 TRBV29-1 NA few CSVEKLLTDTQYF TGCAGCGTTGAAAAACTTCTTACAGATACGCAGTATTTT
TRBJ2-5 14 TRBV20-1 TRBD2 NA CSARGTSGSWEQYF TGCAGTGCTAGAGGGACTAGCGGGAGTTGGGAGCAGTACTTC
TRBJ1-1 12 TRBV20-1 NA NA CSARGPGTEAFF TGCAGTGCTAGAGGACCCGGGACTGAAGCTTTCTTT
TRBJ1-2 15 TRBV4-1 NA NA CASSQDRESNYGYTF TGCGCCAGCAGCCAAGACCGGGAATCTAACTATGGCTACACCTTC
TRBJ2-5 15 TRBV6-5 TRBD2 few CASRDAGDYQETQYF TGTGCCAGCAGGGATGCGGGGGACTACCAAGAGACCCAGTACTTC
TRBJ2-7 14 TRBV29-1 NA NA CSVEEPDKTYEQYF TGCAGCGTTGAAGAGCCGGACAAGACCTACGAGCAGTACTTC
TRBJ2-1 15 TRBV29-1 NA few CSVPNSWQGYNEQFF TGCAGCGTCCCCAACTCGTGGCAGGGATACAATGAGCAGTTCTTC
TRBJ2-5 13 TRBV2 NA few CASRDSRGETQYF TGTGCCAGCAGGGACTCCAGGGGAGAGACCCAGTACTTC
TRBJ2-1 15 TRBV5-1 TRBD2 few CASSPSGTRNNEQFF TGCGCCAGCAGCCCCAGTGGGACTAGAAACAATGAGCAGTTCTTC
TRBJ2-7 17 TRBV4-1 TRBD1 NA CASSQTGQSFSSYEQYF TGCGCCAGCAGCCAGACGGGACAGAGCTTTAGCTCCTACGAGCAGTACTTC
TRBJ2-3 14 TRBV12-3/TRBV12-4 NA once CASSPSDSTDTQYF TGTGCCAGCAGTCCCTCGGACAGCACAGATACGCAGTATTTT
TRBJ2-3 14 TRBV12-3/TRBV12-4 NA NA CASTLRGGTDTQYF TGTGCCAGTACCCTAAGGGGGGGCACAGATACGCAGTATTTT
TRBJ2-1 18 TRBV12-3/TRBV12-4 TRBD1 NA CASRNAPGRDRGYNEQFF TGTGCCAGCAGAAACGCTCCGGGGAGGGACAGGGGCTACAATGAGCAGTTCTTC
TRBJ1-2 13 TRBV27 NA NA CASSLTGGFGYTF TGTGCCAGCAGTTTAACCGGGGGCTTTGGCTACACCTTC
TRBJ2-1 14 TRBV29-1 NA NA CSVGVRDVYNEQFF TGCAGCGTTGGGGTGCGGGATGTCTACAATGAGCAGTTCTTC
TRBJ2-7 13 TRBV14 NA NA CASSQVRWDEQYF TGTGCCAGCAGCCAAGTGAGGTGGGACGAGCAGTACTTC
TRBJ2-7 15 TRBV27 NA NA CASSFQGQVTYEQYF TGTGCCAGCAGTTTTCAGGGGCAGGTGACTTACGAGCAGTACTTC
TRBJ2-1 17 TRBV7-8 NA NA CASSLNARGSGYNEQFF TGTGCCAGCAGCTTAAATGCCAGGGGATCCGGCTACAATGAGCAGTTCTTC
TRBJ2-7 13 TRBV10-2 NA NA CASSNRSSYEQYF TGCGCCAGCAGCAACAGAAGCTCCTACGAGCAGTACTTC
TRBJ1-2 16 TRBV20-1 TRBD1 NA CSADRDRFPRDYGYTF TGCAGTGCGGATCGGGACAGGTTCCCCCGGGACTATGGCTACACCTTC
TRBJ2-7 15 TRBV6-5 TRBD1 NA CASSYGGQLSYEQYF TGTGCCAGCAGTTATGGGGGACAGCTCTCCTACGAGCAGTACTTC
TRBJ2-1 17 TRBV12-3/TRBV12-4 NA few CASSFETGGGSYNEQFF TGTGCCAGCAGTTTCGAAACAGGAGGGGGCTCCTACAATGAGCAGTTCTTC
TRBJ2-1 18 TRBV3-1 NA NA CASSPRGILGGGNNEQFF TGTGCCAGCAGCCCCCGAGGGATTTTAGGAGGCGGTAACAATGAGCAGTTCTTC